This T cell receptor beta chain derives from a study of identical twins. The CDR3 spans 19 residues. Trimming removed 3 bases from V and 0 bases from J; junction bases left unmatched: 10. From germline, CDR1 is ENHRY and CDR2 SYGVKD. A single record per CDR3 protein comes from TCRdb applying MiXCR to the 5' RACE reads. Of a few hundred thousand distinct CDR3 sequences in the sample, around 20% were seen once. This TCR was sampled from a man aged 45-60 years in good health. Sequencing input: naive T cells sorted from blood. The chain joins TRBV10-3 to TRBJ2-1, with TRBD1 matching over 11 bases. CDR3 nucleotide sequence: TGTGCCATCAGTGATTACGGACAGGGGGCTAAGGGCTCCTACAATGAGCAGTTCTTC. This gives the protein CAISDYGQGAKGSYNEQFF.